The T cell receptor beta chain under discussion was sequenced for a study of human T cells and chemical hapten exposure. This clonotype has just a few counts. What it binds is not known. The germline V and J ends were trimmed by 1 base and 6 bases, with 12 bases remaining between them. The CDR3 spans 14 residues. Germline V gives CDR1 LGHDT, CDR2 YNNKEL (reference sequence). Study findings and constraints: Versus controls, significantly more large CDR3 similarity clusters arose from expanded TCRs.

TCRdb re-derived calls from the RACE reads in MiXCR, one entry per CDR3 protein. The data contain approximately 74,000 distinct CDR3 sequences, around 30% of them singletons. This sample's time point: patch test 1, 2 weeks after DPC sensitization. The treatment is: therapeutic diphenylcyclopropenone sensitization with weekly scalp DPC. The chain couples TRBV3-1 to TRBJ1-1; D unresolved. Here the sequenced sample was whole blood, taken in connection with sensitization to the hapten diphenylcyclopropenone (DPC). This TCR derives from a man aged 40-49 years with alopecia areata. Some clones in this sample may be carry-over from other donors' samples. For the CDR3, the DNA is TGTGCCAGCAGCCAAGGCAGCCGGATGGCTGAAGCTTTCTTT. This translates into CASSQGSRMAEAFF.